The rows below give T cell receptor beta chains drawn from one sample of a study of identical twins. TCRdb reanalysed the 5' RACE reads using MiXCR and keeps one entry per CDR3 protein. This table holds approximately 470,000 distinct CDR3 sequences, over 12% found once. The sample also formed part of further work on yellow fever vaccine responses in identical twins.

Input material: CD4+ T cells sorted from blood. Receptors were obtained from a woman in her late teens or twenties in good health. Each CDR3 is given with its conserved first and last residue. The D gene is left open where the match is weak. Expanded clones get a size class; other rows say once, few or many, or leave the size out.

J gene	V gene	clone size	D gene	CDR3 protein	CDR3 DNA
TRBJ1-1	TRBV7-6	-	-	CASSRDRKGTEAFF	TGTGCCAGCAGCCGCGACAGGAAGGGGACTGAAGCTTTCTTT
TRBJ2-7	TRBV29-1	many	-	CSVATAAEQYF	TGCAGCGTTGCCACTGCCGCGGAGCAGTACTTC
TRBJ2-7	TRBV30	few	TRBD1	CALTGFYEQYF	TGTGCCTTGACAGGGTTCTACGAGCAGTACTTC
TRBJ2-1	TRBV7-2	-	-	CASSLAPGQAVDDEQFF	TGTGCCAGCAGCTTAGCTCCGGGTCAGGCCGTTGACGATGAGCAGTTCTTC
TRBJ2-6	TRBV3-1	-	-	CASSGPGANVLTF	TGTGCCAGCAGCGGCCCTGGGGCCAACGTCCTGACTTTC
TRBJ2-7	TRBV3-1	few	TRBD1	CASSQLLTGGAEQYF	TGTGCCAGCAGCCAGCTACTGACAGGGGGCGCCGAGCAGTACTTC
TRBJ2-5	TRBV28	-	-	CASSQLGRSETQYF	TGTGCCAGCAGTCAACTAGGAAGGTCAGAGACCCAGTACTTC
TRBJ2-5	TRBV7-8	-	-	CASSLKGSLLLQETQYF	TGTGCCAGCAGCTTAAAGGGCAGCCTACTACTCCAAGAGACCCAGTACTTC
TRBJ2-7	TRBV6-2/TRBV6-3	-	-	CASSYSTNSEQYF	TGTGCCAGCAGTTACTCGACTAACTCGGAGCAGTACTTC
TRBJ1-6	TRBV20-1	-	-	CSARSSSYNSPLHF	TGCAGTGCTAGAAGTAGCTCCTATAATTCACCCCTCCACTTT
TRBJ2-7	TRBV27	-	TRBD2	CASSLTASGGYEQYF	TGTGCCAGCAGCCTAACAGCTAGCGGGGGTTACGAGCAGTACTTC
TRBJ2-2	TRBV19	once	-	CASSMGPSVGSGELFF	TGTGCCAGTAGTATGGGACCGTCGGTGGGTAGCGGGGAGCTGTTTTTT
TRBJ2-5	TRBV5-5	few	-	CASSWGPVETQYF	TGTGCCAGCAGCTGGGGACCTGTAGAGACCCAGTACTTC
TRBJ2-2	TRBV27	-	TRBD2	CASSPRTSGRLQYSGELFF	TGTGCCAGCAGTCCGCGGACTAGCGGGAGACTGCAATACAGCGGGGAGCTGTTTTTT
TRBJ2-7	TRBV5-1	-	TRBD2	CASRRGLTGTSGSRDYEQYF	TGCGCCAGCAGAAGGGGTCTTACCGGGACTAGCGGGAGTCGGGATTACGAGCAGTACTTC
TRBJ2-3	TRBV7-9	-	TRBD2	CASSLIGGAGTDTQYF	TGTGCCAGCAGCTTAATCGGGGGGGCCGGTACAGATACGCAGTATTTT
TRBJ1-4	TRBV2	-	TRBD1	CAGSQGEAEKLFF	TGTGCCGGATCACAGGGGGAAGCTGAAAAACTGTTTTTT
TRBJ2-3	TRBV28	many	-	CASTAWGGTDTQYF	TGTGCCAGCACTGCGTGGGGTGGCACAGATACGCAGTATTTT
TRBJ2-1	TRBV2	few	-	CASSETWGFSYNEQFF	TGTGCCAGCAGCGAGACGTGGGGATTCTCCTACAATGAGCAGTTCTTC
TRBJ2-7	TRBV3-1	-	TRBD2	CASSPWTRLDEQYF	TGTGCCAGCAGCCCCTGGACTAGATTGGACGAGCAGTACTTC
TRBJ1-2	TRBV25-1	-	TRBD1	CASNHGQGRGYTF	TGTGCCAGCAACCACGGACAGGGAAGAGGCTACACCTTC
TRBJ2-7	TRBV7-9	few	-	CASSLVAAGLNSYEQYF	TGTGCCAGCAGCTTAGTAGCGGCAGGATTAAACTCCTACGAGCAGTACTTC
TRBJ1-2	TRBV28	few	TRBD1	CASSQAQGAGYGYTF	TGTGCCAGCAGTCAAGCACAGGGGGCAGGCTATGGCTACACCTTC
TRBJ2-4	TRBV7-2	few	-	CASSGAGRAKNIQYF	TGTGCCAGCAGCGGCGCGGGTCGGGCCAAAAACATTCAGTACTTC
TRBJ1-2	TRBV20-1	-	-	CSARRDNYGYTF	TGCAGTGCCAGGCGGGATAACTATGGCTACACCTTC
TRBJ2-7	TRBV30	-	TRBD1	CAWSTGGGNYEQYF	TGTGCCTGGAGTACAGGGGGCGGGAACTACGAGCAGTACTTC
TRBJ2-3	TRBV18	-	TRBD2	CASSPQPTSGGSDTQYF	TGTGCCAGCTCCCCCCAACCCACTAGCGGGGGGTCCGATACGCAGTATTTT
TRBJ2-7	TRBV12-3/TRBV12-4	few	-	CASAPTKEYEQYF	TGTGCCAGCGCCCCGACCAAAGAGTACGAGCAGTACTTC
TRBJ2-6	TRBV21-1	few	-	CASSTGPLSGANVLTF	TGTGCCAGCAGCACAGGCCCCCTCTCTGGGGCCAACGTCCTGACTTTC
TRBJ2-5	TRBV14	few	TRBD2	CASSPEIAGGFLTRRETQYF	TGTGCCAGCAGCCCGGAGATAGCGGGGGGGTTTCTTACCCGGCGGGAGACCCAGTACTTC
TRBJ1-3	TRBV7-2	few	-	CASSKGLAGNTIYF	TGTGCCAGCAGTAAGGGGTTGGCTGGAAACACCATATATTTT
TRBJ2-7	TRBV20-1	-	TRBD1	CSARAGTGLSYEQYF	TGCAGTGCTAGAGCCGGGACAGGGCTCTCCTACGAGCAGTACTTC
TRBJ2-1	TRBV11-3	-	TRBD2	CASSSLAGGNEQFF	TGTGCCAGCAGCTCGCTAGCGGGAGGTAATGAGCAGTTCTTC
TRBJ2-3	TRBV20-1	few	TRBD2	CSARRTSGGTDTQYF	TGCAGTGCTAGAAGGACTAGCGGGGGCACAGATACGCAGTATTTT
TRBJ2-1	TRBV5-1	few	TRBD2	CASSSSTGGPRFF	TGCGCCAGCTCTTCATCAACGGGGGGGCCCCGGTTCTTC
TRBJ2-1	TRBV30	-	-	CAWSVRRVDEQFF	TGTGCCTGGAGTGTGAGGCGAGTCGATGAGCAGTTCTTC
TRBJ2-5	TRBV12-3/TRBV12-4	few	TRBD2	CASSLVGLAKGEQETQYF	TGTGCCAGCAGTTTGGTTGGACTAGCGAAAGGAGAACAAGAGACCCAGTACTTC
TRBJ2-2	TRBV10-3	-	-	CAITQSANTGELFF	TGTGCCATCACACAGAGCGCGAACACCGGGGAGCTGTTTTTT
TRBJ2-3	TRBV3-1	many	-	CASSQVGDTQYF	TGTGCCAGCAGCCAAGTAGGAGATACGCAGTATTTT
TRBJ1-3	TRBV9	-	-	CASSELGQGRNTIYF	TGTGCCAGCAGCGAATTGGGGCAGGGCAGAAACACCATATATTTT